This T cell receptor (beta chain) was documented in a study of shared clonotypes between healthy human individuals. About the research overall: Aged between 18 and 49, the donors were a couple of women and a few men. Overall study findings and caveats: Sorted-subset sequencing, rarefaction showed, was incomplete despite large depth.

The germline gives CDR1 MNHNS, CDR2 SASEGT. This CDR3 is built from 14 residues. V shed 5 bases and J 7 bases; nucleotides not matched to a gene: 9. Data came from immunoSEQ multiplex PCR; TCRdb stores just in-frame clones and leaves some out. The sample has about 1 million clones, about 74% seen once. Comment on this clone: Its antigen is as yet unknown.

The receptor comes from a young man in good health. The chain recombines TRBV6-1 with TRBJ1-1; 8 nucleotides align to TRBD1. The sample taken for sequencing was memory CD4+ T cells sorted from blood. Subset denoted: CD45RA-negative fraction. This chain's CDR3 is CASSWNGQGDEAFF. DNA for the CDR3: TGTGCCAGCAGTTGGAATGGACAGGGCGATGAAGCTTTCTTT.